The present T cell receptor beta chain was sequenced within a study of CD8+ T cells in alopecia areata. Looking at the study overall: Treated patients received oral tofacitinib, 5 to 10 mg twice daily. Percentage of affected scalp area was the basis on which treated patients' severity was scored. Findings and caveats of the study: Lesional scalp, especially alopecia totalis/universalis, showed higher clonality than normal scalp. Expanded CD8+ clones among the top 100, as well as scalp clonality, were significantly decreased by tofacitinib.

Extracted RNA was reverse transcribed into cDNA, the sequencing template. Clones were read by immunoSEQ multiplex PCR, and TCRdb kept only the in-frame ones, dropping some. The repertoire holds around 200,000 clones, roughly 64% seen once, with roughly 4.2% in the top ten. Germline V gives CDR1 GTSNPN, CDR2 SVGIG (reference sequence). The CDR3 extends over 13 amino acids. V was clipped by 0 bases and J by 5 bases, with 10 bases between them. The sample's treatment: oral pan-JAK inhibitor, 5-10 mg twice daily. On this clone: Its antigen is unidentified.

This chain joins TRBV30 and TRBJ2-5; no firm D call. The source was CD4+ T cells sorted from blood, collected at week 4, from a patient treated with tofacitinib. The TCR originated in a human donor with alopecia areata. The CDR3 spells CAWSVLRAETQYF. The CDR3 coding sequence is TGTGCCTGGAGTGTACTAAGGGCGGAGACCCAGTACTTC.